Presented here are 22 T cell receptor beta chains from one specimen sequenced in a study of T cells after yellow fever vaccination. MiXCR, applied by TCRdb to the 5' RACE reads, yields one record per CDR3 protein. Among around 340,000 distinct CDR3 sequences listed, roughly 8.7% were seen once. The source was PBMCs, collected on the day of the first yellow fever vaccination. The receptors originated from a man younger than 30 who received the YFV17D yellow fever vaccine.

The chain links TRBV6-2 or TRBV6-3 to TRBJ2-1; TRBD1 is a possible D gene (5 bases). CDR3 length: 16 residues. V was shortened by 4 bases and J by 8 bases, with 21 bases between the two germline ends. CDR1 MNHEY and CDR2 SVGEGT come from the germline V gene. The CDR3 sequence: CASSSEVLAGYDEQFF. The CDR3 DNA reads as TGTGCCAGCAGTTCCGAGGTCTTGGCAGGGTACGATGAGCAGTTCTTC.

This clonotype was recorded at least ten times. V usage is TRBV3-1 and J usage is TRBJ2-3; either TRBD1 or TRBD2 may supply D (5 bases each). The ends were cut back, 2 bases at V and 5 bases at J, with 14 bases in the middle. This CDR3 has 15 residues. Per germline, CDR1 LGHDT and CDR2 YNNKEL (reference sequence). The CDR3 sequence: CASSQQIGAEDTQYF. Here the CDR3 DNA reads TGTGCCAGCAGCCAACAAATCGGGGCTGAAGATACGCAGTATTTT.

In its sample, this clonotype was seen a few times. The genes are TRBV5-4 and TRBJ2-3, with D possibly TRBD1 on 5 matching bases. Trimming took off 0 bases at V and 3 bases at J, with 11 bases between the two ends. Germline CDR1 reads SGHNT; CDR2 reads YYREEE (reference sequence). This CDR3 spans 15 amino acids. The DNA of the CDR3 is TGTGCCAGCAGCTTGGCGGCAGGGCTAACAGATACGCAGTATTTT. Protein sequence: CASSLAAGLTDTQYF.

This clonotype was counted at least ten times. V gene TRBV12-3 or TRBV12-4 combines with J gene TRBJ2-1, with D perhaps matching TRBD1 or TRBD2 (6 bases each). The CDR3 runs 16 residues. The germline V and J ends were trimmed by 2 bases and 4 bases, with 15 bases remaining between them. In DNA form, the CDR3 reads TGTGCCAGCAGTTTAACGGGGGCTCAGGGGTACAATGAGCAGTTCTTC. Translation gives CASSLTGAQGYNEQFF.

The chain combines TRBV10-2 with TRBJ2-5, with TRBD1 as a possible D gene (5 bases). The length of the CDR3 is 12 residues. V was shortened by 7 bases and J by 3 bases, with 9 bases between the two germline ends. Germline CDR1 is WSHSY and CDR2 is SAAADI. The CDR3 reads CASIDSKETQYF. CDR3 bases: TGCGCCAGCATAGACAGCAAAGAGACCCAGTACTTC.

The V gene is TRBV6-1, the J gene TRBJ2-7, with 7 positions matching TRBD1. The CDR3 length is 13 residues. Trimming cost V 8 bases and J 9 bases; bases outside gene matches: 13. Per the germline V gene, CDR1 is MNHNS and CDR2 is SASEGT. The CDR3 here is CASARDQTGPQYF. The CDR3 DNA sequence: TGTGCCAGCGCTAGGGACCAGACAGGGCCGCAGTACTTC.

The table lists this clonotype with a few counts. V and J are TRBV19 and TRBJ1-1; D is unclear. The CDR3 is 14 residues long. The germline gives CDR1 LNHDA, CDR2 SQIVND (reference sequence). V shed 1 base and J shed 1 base, with 7 bases lying between them. The CDR3 protein is CASSIGTQNTEAFF. CDR3 nucleotide sequence: TGTGCCAGTAGTATAGGGACCCAGAACACTGAAGCTTTCTTT.

J is TRBJ1-5 and V is TRBV10-3; D remains unclear. The CDR3 has 15 amino acids. The V end was cut by 3 bases, the J end by 5 bases, with 14 bases between. The germline V gene encodes CDR1 ENHRY and CDR2 SYGVKD. The CDR3 nucleotides are TGTGCCATCAGTGATAGCCGGGAAAGGTATCAGCCCCAGCATTTT. Translating it yields CAISDSRERYQPQHF.

V and J are TRBV5-4 and TRBJ2-3; the D call may be TRBD1 or TRBD2 (5 bases each). The CDR3 covers 15 residues. Germline CDR1 is SGHNT and CDR2 is YYREEE (reference sequence). V lost 1 base to trimming and J lost 5 bases, with 14 bases between them. The DNA for the CDR3 is TGTGCCAGCAGCTTGCCGGGACCCCCCCGAGATACGCAGTATTTT. This translates into CASSLPGPPRDTQYF.

In this sample, this clonotype turned up a few times. J is TRBJ1-1 and V is TRBV5-1, with D hard to call. V was trimmed by 0 bases and J by 3 bases, leaving 24 bases between them. The germline gives CDR1 SGHRS, CDR2 YFSETQ. This CDR3 contains 19 residues. This CDR3 reads CASSLGGMVGIETDTEAFF. CDR3 coding DNA: TGCGCCAGCAGCTTGGGGGGTATGGTGGGGATAGAGACGGACACTGAAGCTTTCTTT.

This clonotype showed up just a few times. The V call is TRBV27, the J call TRBJ1-1, with 9 bases fitting TRBD1. Trimming removed 4 bases from V and 5 bases from J; junction bases left unmatched: 11. The CDR3 runs to 16 residues. Germline assignment: CDR1 MNHEY and CDR2 SMNVEV (reference sequence). CDR3 DNA: TGTGCCAGCAGTTATACAGGGGGCGAGGTGTGGACTGAAGCTTTCTTT. Translated: CASSYTGGEVWTEAFF.

V is TRBV7-3 and J is TRBJ2-2; 9 positions agree with TRBD1. This CDR3 comprises 16 residues. V trimming: 2 bases; J trimming: 3 bases; junction bases outside the gene matches: 4. Germline values: CDR1 SGHTA, CDR2 FQGTGA. The CDR3 sequence: CASSLVRTGDTGELFF. CDR3 sequence (DNA): TGTGCCAGCAGCTTAGTCCGGACAGGGGACACCGGGGAGCTGTTTTTT.

The chain employs TRBV4-1 and TRBJ2-3; TRBD2 matches at 10 bases. The CDR3 consists of 17 residues. The J segment lost 0 bases and the V segment lost 5 bases, leaving 8 bases of the junction unmatched. The V gene's germline CDR1 is MGHRA and CDR2 YSYEKL. CDR3 DNA: TGCGCCAGCAGCGATAGCGGGGGGCATTCTAGCACAGATACGCAGTATTTT. It translates to CASSDSGGHSSTDTQYF.

This clonotype has only a few counts. This chain uses TRBV5-6 with TRBJ1-6, with D possibly being TRBD1 (5 bases). Per germline, CDR1 SGHDT and CDR2 YYEEEE. The CDR3 is 14 residues long. The germline V and J ends were trimmed by 1 base and 10 bases, with 12 bases remaining between them. The CDR3 protein is CASSLQGGKSPLHF. Here the CDR3 DNA reads TGTGCCAGCAGCTTGCAGGGAGGGAAGTCACCCCTCCACTTT.

This clonotype was seen a handful of times. The V and J genes are TRBV24-1 and TRBJ1-6; TRBD1 might be the D (6 bases). The ends were cut back, 12 bases at V and 7 bases at J, with 15 bases in the middle. Germline CDR1 and CDR2: KGHDR and SFDVKD. CDR3 length equals 13 residues. The CDR3 DNA reads as TGTGCCGTCATACAGGGTGGAAATTCACCCCTCCACTTT. Its translation is CAVIQGGNSPLHF.

CDR3 bases: TGTGCCACCAGCAGAGGAGGGCCAGGCAATACTGAAGCTTTCTTT. Its protein product is CATSRGGPGNTEAFF. V usage is TRBV15 and J usage is TRBJ1-1, with no clear D. The CDR3 is 15 amino acids. V was pared by 1 base and J by 5 bases, with 14 bases between. Germline lookup yields CDR1 LNHNV and CDR2 YYDKDF (reference sequence).

The rearrangement links TRBV4-1 to TRBJ2-7, with 15 nucleotides matching TRBD2. After removal of 2 bases from V and 5 bases from J, the junction contained 10 bases not matched to a gene. Germline assignment: CDR1 MGHRA and CDR2 YSYEKL. This CDR3 contains 18 residues. In DNA, the CDR3 is TGCGCCAGCAGCCAACGCGACCTCGGACTAGCGGGGGGGAACGAGCAGTACTTC. This encodes CASSQRDLGLAGGNEQYF.

V usage is TRBV5-4 and J usage is TRBJ2-2; D gene unclear. The CDR3 spans 13 residues. Trimming took 4 bases from V and 5 from J, leaving 9 bases between them. CDR1 and CDR2 from the germline V gene are SGHNT and YYREEE (reference sequence). CDR3 residues: CASSPVETGELFF. CDR3 nucleotides: TGTGCCAGCAGCCCCGTAGAAACCGGGGAGCTGTTTTTT.

The chain joins TRBV11-2 to TRBJ2-1, with TRBD2 matching 7 bases. The V and J ends lost 5 bases and 7 bases, in that order; junction bases with no gene match: 5. Germline V gene data show CDR1 as SGHAT and CDR2 as FQNNGV. The CDR3 length is 13 residues. DNA of the CDR3: TGTGCCAGCAGCCCCGGGGGGAAGAATGAGCAGTTCTTC. It yields the protein CASSPGGKNEQFF. The whole variable domain, remainder taken from reference TRBV11-2 and TRBJ2-1, is EAGVAQSPRYKIIEKRQSVAFWCNPISGHATLYWYQQILGQGPKLLIQFQNNGVVDDSQLPKDRFSAERLKGVDSTLKIQPAKLEDSAVYLCASSPGGKNEQFFGPGTRLTVL.

This clonotype was seen ten or more times. The chain employs TRBV18 and TRBJ2-2; D is uncertain. Germline V gives CDR1 KGHSH, CDR2 LQKENI. V was trimmed by 2 bases and J by 3 bases, leaving 4 bases between them. The CDR3 sequence is 13 residues long. CDR3: CASSPGYTGELFF. In nucleotides, the CDR3 is TGTGCCAGCTCACCAGGGTACACCGGGGAGCTGTTTTTT.

V and J are TRBV4-2 and TRBJ2-3, with a weak D call TRBD2 (5 bases). V lost 10 bases and J lost 6, with 17 bases in between. The CDR3 is 13 residues long. CDR1 LGHNA and CDR2 YNFKEQ come from the germline V gene. CDR3 sequence: CAIGPEGGDTQYF. The DNA of the CDR3 is TGTGCCATCGGCCCCGAGGGTGGGGATACGCAGTATTTT.

This clonotype was found many times. The chain combines TRBV5-1 with TRBJ2-2; 9 bases match TRBD1. Germline V lookup: CDR1 SGHRS, CDR2 YFSETQ. The CDR3 is made up of 15 amino acids. The J segment lost 4 bases and the V segment lost 1 base, leaving 2 bases of the junction unmatched. CDR3 sequence (DNA): TGCGCCAGCAGCTTGATGACAGGGGGCACCGGGGAGCTGTTTTTT. Encoded protein: CASSLMTGGTGELFF.